The 19 T cell receptor beta chains below come from one sample, sequenced in a study of blood T cells in healthy people across ages. The second PCR ran about 6 to 12 cycles with a sample-barcoded 5' primer and J-beta primers. One entry per CDR3 protein, called by TCRdb with MiXCR from the 5' RACE reads. The table records hundreds of thousands of distinct CDR3 sequences, under 25% of them present only once. The sample taken for sequencing was blood. The receptors originated from a man in his 70s in good health.

J is TRBJ2-3 and V is TRBV29-1; D is possibly TRBD2 (6 bases). V dropped 0 bases and J dropped 0 bases, with 13 bases sitting between them. Germline V gene sequence: CDR1 SQVTM, CDR2 ANQGSEA. The CDR3 is 16 amino acids. This CDR3 reads CSVEDRGTVSTDTQYF. CDR3 coding DNA: TGCAGCGTTGAAGATCGGGGGACGGTTAGCACAGATACGCAGTATTTT.

This clonotype was picked up a small number of times. The chain is built from TRBV25-1 and TRBJ2-4; 10 bases align to TRBD2. V shed 4 bases and J 4 bases; nucleotides not matched to a gene: 1. The CDR3 consists of 14 residues. Germline values: CDR1 MGHDK, CDR2 SYGVNS. The CDR3 bases are TGTGCCAGCAGTGGACTAGCGGGTAAAAACATTCAGTACTTC. It yields the protein CASSGLAGKNIQYF.

The rearrangement uses TRBV5-4 and TRBJ2-3; 9 bases map to TRBD2. Germline CDR1 is SGHNT and CDR2 is YYREEE (reference sequence). The length of the CDR3 is 16 residues. V lost 4 bases and J lost 1; bases outside the gene matches: 7. The CDR3 spells CASSPVRTSGTDTQYF. The CDR3 DNA follows: TGTGCCAGCAGCCCGGTGCGGACTAGCGGCACAGATACGCAGTATTTT. Drawing the rest from reference TRBV5-4 and TRBJ2-3, the complete variable domain is ETGVTQSPTHLIKTRGQQVTLRCSSQSGHNTVSWYQQALGQGPQFIFQYYREEENGRGNFPPRFSGLQFPNYSSELNVNALELDDSALYLCASSPVRTSGTDTQYFGPGTRLTVL.

The chain has TRBV5-1 and TRBJ2-5; 10 bases agree with TRBD2. Germline V gives CDR1 SGHRS, CDR2 YFSETQ. V gave up 1 base and J gave up 5 bases; unmatched junction bases: 11. CDR3 length equals 17 residues. The CDR3 protein is CASSLRSSGSIHETQYF. In DNA form, the CDR3 reads TGCGCCAGCAGCTTGCGGTCTAGCGGGAGTATCCACGAGACCCAGTACTTC.

About this clonotype: Lacking the conserved final phenylalanine or tryptophan, this CDR3 likely reflects a read error. Here the CDR3 DNA reads TGTGCCAGCAGCTCCCGACTAGCAGGTCCCCAGCGGGAGACCCAGTACTTG. This gives the protein CASSSRLAGPQRETQYL. The gene calls are TRBV11-2 and TRBJ2-5, with TRBD2 matching 7 bases. The CDR3 is 17 residues long. Looked up from germline, CDR1 is SGHAT and CDR2 is FQNNGV. The V segment lost 4 bases and the J segment 5 bases; nucleotides outside the gene matches: 16.

The sample holds a few counts of this clonotype. The chain has TRBV20-1 and TRBJ2-5; D is perhaps TRBD2 (5 bases). V was pared by 5 bases and J by 0 bases, with 13 bases between. The CDR3 is 14 residues long. Germline CDR1 and CDR2: DFQATT and SNEGSKA (reference sequence). CDR3 sequence reads: CSAGSGSYQETQYF. CDR3 nucleotides: TGCAGTGCTGGGAGCGGCTCGTACCAAGAGACCCAGTACTTC.

V gene TRBV6-2 or TRBV6-3 combines with J gene TRBJ2-7; D remains ambiguous. There are 16 residues in the CDR3. Germline V CDR1 and CDR2: MNHEY, SVGEGT. Trimming cost V 2 bases and J 4 bases, with 18 bases left between them. The CDR3 reads CASSYPLGISYYEQYF. CDR3 DNA sequence: TGTGCCAGCAGTTACCCCCTCGGAATCTCCTATTACGAGCAGTACTTC.

This clonotype turned up a few times. Sequence at one end of the junction differs from germline and may be a read error. The genes are TRBV28 and TRBJ2-5; a possible D gene is TRBD2 (5 bases). TRBJ2-7 explains the end of the DNA better; the J call may be wrong. Looked up from germline, CDR1 is MDHEN and CDR2 is SYDVKM. The length of the CDR3 is 16 residues. The CDR3 sequence is CAGSLAGSPPLYEQYF. The CDR3 nucleotides are TGTGCCGGCAGCTTGGCTGGGAGCCCGCCCCTCTACGAGCAGTACTTC.

The rearrangement links TRBV3-1 to TRBJ2-3; D not certain. The CDR3 length is 14 residues. Looked up from germline, CDR1 is LGHDT and CDR2 is YNNKEL (reference sequence). Trimming shortened V by 0 bases and J by 4 bases, and 8 bases separated the two germline ends. The CDR3 spells CASSQDRASDTQYF. CDR3 DNA: TGTGCCAGCAGCCAAGATCGGGCTTCAGATACGCAGTATTTT.

This clonotype was seen repeatedly, ten times or more. V is TRBV20-1 and J is TRBJ2-5; 9 bases are shared with TRBD2. The J segment lost 8 bases and the V segment lost 3 bases, leaving 7 bases of the junction unmatched. The germline V gene has CDR1 DFQATT and CDR2 SNEGSKA (reference sequence). The CDR3 runs to 13 residues. CDR3 in amino acids: CSASLTSGATQYF. The CDR3 DNA reads TGCAGTGCTAGCCTGACTAGCGGAGCCACCCAGTACTTC.

There are a few counts of this clonotype. V is TRBV11-2 and J is TRBJ2-1; D may be TRBD2 (5 bases). Trimming took off 4 bases at V and 4 bases at J, with 11 bases between the two ends. CDR1 is SGHAT and CDR2 is FQNNGV in the germline V gene. This CDR3 contains 14 residues. The CDR3 sequence: CASSSRTGYNEQFF. The CDR3 nucleotides read TGTGCCAGCAGCTCCCGGACTGGGTACAATGAGCAGTTCTTC.

This clonotype has just a few counts. The chain combines TRBV5-1 with TRBJ2-5; TRBD2 agrees at 8 bases. This CDR3 contains 15 residues. Germline V gives CDR1 SGHRS, CDR2 YFSETQ. V shed 4 bases and J 3 bases; nucleotides not matched to a gene: 8. The CDR3 DNA is TGCGCCAGCAGCCCAGGACTAGCACAGAAAGAGACCCAGTACTTC. Translation gives CASSPGLAQKETQYF.

The chain combines TRBV25-1 with TRBJ2-5; D is unclear. Matching the DNA end better, TRBJ2-7 makes the J call doubtful. In germline, CDR1 is MGHDK, CDR2 SYGVNS. The CDR3 contains 13 residues. This CDR3 is CASSSPDVYEQYF. The CDR3, as DNA: TGTGCCAGCAGTTCTCCGGACGTATACGAGCAGTACTTC.

This clonotype occurred a few times. The CDR3: CSARNPGLGTYEQFF. Written as DNA, the CDR3 is TGCAGTGCTAGAAATCCGGGACTGGGGACGTATGAGCAGTTCTTC. The J gene is TRBJ2-1, the V gene TRBV20-1, with D maybe TRBD2 (6 bases). Trimming left V 2 bases short and J 8 bases short, with 19 bases between. The germline CDR1 and CDR2 sequences are DFQATT and SNEGSKA (reference sequence). The CDR3 is 15 residues long.

This clonotype occurred many times. This rearrangement joins TRBV29-1 to TRBJ2-5; the match to TRBD2 covers 10 bases. Germline V gene data show CDR1 as SQVTM and CDR2 as ANQGSEA. V lost 3 bases to trimming and J lost 4 bases; unmatched junction nucleotides: 5. The CDR3 extends over 14 amino acids. CDR3 in amino acids: CSVDSLAGRETQYF. DNA for the CDR3: TGCAGCGTTGACTCACTAGCGGGAAGAGAGACCCAGTACTTC. Combining the CDR3 with reference TRBV29-1 and TRBJ2-5 gives the whole variable domain SAVISQKPSRDICQRGTSLTIQCQVDSQVTMMFWYRQQPGQSLTLIATANQGSEATYESGFVIDKFPISRPNLTFSTLTVSNMSPEDSSIYLCSVDSLAGRETQYFGPGTRLLVL.

The V and J genes are TRBV7-3 and TRBJ2-5, with D perhaps matching TRBD2 (5 bases). Trimming took 2 bases from V and 2 from J, leaving 9 bases between them. There are 14 residues in the CDR3. Germline lookup yields CDR1 SGHTA and CDR2 FQGTGA. CDR3 residues: CASSLEGWQETQYF. CDR3 nucleotide sequence: TGTGCCAGCAGCTTAGAGGGATGGCAAGAGACCCAGTACTTC. Looking up the rest from reference TRBV7-3 and TRBJ2-5 gives the full variable domain: GAGVSQTPSNKVTEKGKYVELRCDPISGHTALYWYRQSLGQGPEFLIYFQGTGAADDSGLPNDRFFAVRPEGSVSTLKIQRTERGDSAVYLCASSLEGWQETQYFGPGTRLLVL.

V and J are TRBV27 and TRBJ1-2, with D maybe TRBD1 (5 bases). Trimming left V 4 bases short and J 4 bases short, with 22 bases between. The length of the CDR3 is 17 residues. From germline, CDR1 is MNHEY and CDR2 SMNVEV (reference sequence). In DNA, the CDR3 is TGTGCCAGCAGTTCCCCTTCTTCCCCAGGGACCAGCTATGGCTACACCTTC. Translated: CASSSPSSPGTSYGYTF.

The chain employs TRBV4-1 and TRBJ2-1; possible D gene TRBD2, 6 bases. V shed 5 bases and J shed 0 bases, with 11 bases lying between them. Looked up from germline, CDR1 is MGHRA and CDR2 is YSYEKL. This CDR3 region has 15 residues. CDR3 amino acids: CASSIQTSSYNEQFF. The CDR3 nucleotides read TGCGCCAGCAGCATTCAGACTAGCTCCTACAATGAGCAGTTCTTC.

The J gene is TRBJ2-3, the V gene TRBV28; D ambiguous. The CDR3 totals 15 residues. Trimming left V 3 bases short and J 0 bases short, with 10 bases between. The germline CDR1 and CDR2 sequences are MDHEN and SYDVKM. CDR3 amino acids: CASSLALFSTDTQYF. The CDR3 bases are TGTGCCAGCAGTTTGGCGCTTTTTAGCACAGATACGCAGTATTTT.